This T cell receptor beta chain came from a study of blood T cell repertoires in COVID-19. About the research overall: Sources were T cells, B-cell-depleted T cells, or PBMCs; the material itself was cDNA or gDNA.

Method: immunoSEQ multiplex PCR; TCRdb's copy keeps in-frame clones and lacks some. The data show roughly 93,000 clones, 85% to 90% seen once. V lost 4 bases, J lost 5 bases, and 7 bases stayed unmatched. CDR3 length: 14 amino acids. Germline CDR1 and CDR2: SGHNT and YYREEE (reference sequence). The TCR originated in a human donor in a cohort sampled during active COVID-19. Sequenced: peripheral blood. The genes are TRBV5-4 and TRBJ1-2, with 8 bases aligning to TRBD1. Here the CDR3 DNA reads TGTGCCAGCAGCCCGACAGGGGAGGGATATGGCTACACCTTC. This encodes CASSPTGEGYGYTF.